Listed below are T cell receptor beta chains from one sample, sequenced in a study of T cells in Graves' hyperthyroidism and ophthalmopathy. TCRdb ran MiXCR on the multiplex PCR reads and lists one entry per CDR3 protein. The sample carries 650,000 to 750,000 distinct CDR3 sequences, 14% recorded once. What was sequenced was blood. These receptors all stem from a woman aged 18-29 years with Graves' hyperthyroidism. Both conserved end residues are part of each CDR3. Each record gives: clone size, V gene, D gene, J gene, CDR3 protein, CDR3 DNA. The D gene is left open where the match is weak. The size of a clone is reported for some rows only, either as once, few or many, or as a class for expanded clones.

>.|TRBV15|.|TRBJ2-5
CATRDQWGETQYF
TGTGCCACCAGAGACCAGTGGGGAGAGACCCAGTACTTC
>few|TRBV20-1|.|TRBJ2-2
CSAPKGGGGLGTGELFF
TGCAGTGCGCCTAAGGGAGGGGGAGGCCTCGGAACCGGGGAGCTGTTTTTT
>many|TRBV6-2/TRBV6-3|TRBD2|TRBJ2-1
CASAIAGFDYNEQFF
TGTGCCAGCGCCATAGCGGGGTTCGACTACAATGAGCAGTTCTTC
>.|TRBV7-2|.|TRBJ1-3
CASSLVFGSGNTIYF
TGTGCCAGCAGCTTAGTTTTCGGGTCTGGAAACACCATATATTTT
>.|TRBV11-2|.|TRBJ1-1
CASSFQGGLMNTEAFF
TGTGCCAGCAGCTTTCAAGGAGGGTTGATGAACACTGAAGCTTTCTTT
>few|TRBV20-1|TRBD2|TRBJ2-1
CSAKGLGGGYEQFF
TGCAGTGCCAAGGGACTAGGAGGGGGGTATGAGCAGTTCTTC
>.|TRBV10-3|.|TRBJ2-3
CATGRGNTDTQYF
TGTGCCACGGGAAGAGGGAACACAGATACGCAGTATTTT
>many|TRBV18|.|TRBJ1-1
CASSPPDLTEAFF
TGTGCCAGCTCACCCCCAGACCTCACTGAAGCTTTCTTT
>many|TRBV11-2|.|TRBJ1-2
CASSSWAGAEYGYGYTF
TGTGCCAGCAGCTCCTGGGCCGGGGCCGAGTACGGCTATGGCTACACCTTC
>.|TRBV6-2/TRBV6-3|TRBD1|TRBJ1-2
CASSYLGQSANYGYTF
TGTGCCAGCAGTTACTTGGGACAGTCAGCTAACTATGGCTACACCTTC
>.|TRBV18|.|TRBJ2-6
CASSPLDRGSGANVLTF
TGTGCCAGCTCACCACTTGACAGAGGTTCTGGGGCCAACGTCCTGACTTTC
>few|TRBV20-1|TRBD2|TRBJ2-1
CSARLASSYNEQFF
TGCAGTGCCCGACTAGCTAGCTCCTACAATGAGCAGTTCTTC
>many|TRBV28|.|TRBJ2-7
CASSPQTVSYEQYF
TGTGCCAGCAGTCCGCAGACCGTCTCCTACGAGCAGTACTTC
>few|TRBV7-9|TRBD2|TRBJ2-1
CASSLDLAGGMNEQFF
TGTGCCAGCAGCTTAGACCTAGCGGGAGGGATGAATGAGCAGTTCTTC
>few|TRBV7-9|TRBD1|TRBJ1-2
CASSSRGGTGFHRTF
TGTGCCAGCAGCTCCCGAGGTGGGACAGGCTTCCACCGTACCTTC
>few|TRBV7-3|.|TRBJ2-3
CASSSYITDTQYF
TGTGCCAGCAGCTCTTACATAACAGATACGCAGTATTTT
>many|TRBV20-1|.|TRBJ2-2
CSARDRTHHTNTGELFF
TGCAGTGCTAGAGACAGGACACATCACACGAACACCGGGGAGCTGTTTTTT
>.|TRBV10-3|.|TRBJ1-5
CAIRGGPFQPQHF
TGTGCCATCAGGGGGGGACCATTTCAGCCCCAGCATTTT